The clone carrying this T cell receptor (beta chain) was seen more than once but under ten times. Its specificity is not known. The entry originates in a study of T-cell reconstitution after alpha-beta-depleted transplantation in children. Notes on the study in general: Diversity of TCRbeta at day 60 was high in some patients, arising from surviving recipient T cells and thymic progenitors. T-cell numbers and diversity one year post-transplant derived largely from freshly generated T cells. Several hundred expanded graft clones reportedly supplied alpha-beta T cells about two months after transplant.

The CDR3 has 14 residues. V was clipped by 5 bases and J by 3 bases, with 13 bases between them. Germline CDR1 MNHNS, CDR2 SASEGT. Preparing the TCRbeta library involved the use of unique molecular identifiers. In TCRdb, the PCR reads were re-called with MiXCR into one record per CDR3 protein. The data show 580,000 or so distinct CDR3 sequences, 23% seen once. The receptor was isolated from a boy younger than two who had a stem cell transplant for acute myeloid leukemia, so the T cells may come from the graft donor. The rearrangement links TRBV6-1 to TRBJ1-2; possible D gene TRBD1, 5 bases. Source: PBMCs, mostly from graft donor cells, taken 360 days after TCRalphabeta/CD19-depleted stem cell transplant. CDR3 DNA: TGTGCCAGCAGTCCAGGGTTCAGTGACTATGGCTACACCTTC. This translates into CASSPGFSDYGYTF.